The 32 T cell receptor beta chains listed next were all sequenced from one sample in a study of blood T cell repertoires in COVID-19. Some clones are missing from TCRdb's copy, which holds only in-frame ones; the method was immunoSEQ multiplex PCR. The table lists approximately 500,000 clones, about 89% of them singletons. The sequenced sample was peripheral blood. Receptor source: a woman in her forties or fifties with COVID-19, enrolled during active disease.

This chain uses TRBV9 with TRBJ1-2; the D gene is possibly TRBD1 (5 bases). V lost 4 bases to trimming and J lost 3 bases, with 10 bases between them. From germline, CDR1 is SGDLS and CDR2 YYNGEE. This CDR3 is built from 13 residues. The DNA of the CDR3 is TGTGCCAGCAGCCCCGGGGGTGACTATGGCTACACCTTC. This codes for CASSPGGDYGYTF.

V is TRBV12-3 or TRBV12-4 and J is TRBJ2-7; 9 positions match TRBD1. V dropped 6 bases and J dropped 6; count of bases not matched to a gene: 6. The length of the CDR3 is 13 residues. CDR3 sequence reads: CASRRDREGEQYF. As DNA, the CDR3 is TGTGCCAGCAGACGGGACAGGGAAGGCGAGCAGTACTTC.

The rearrangement joins TRBV5-4 to TRBJ2-3; a weak D match, TRBD2 (5 bases). V was shortened by 4 bases and J by 3 bases, with 15 bases between the two germline ends. Germline V CDR1 and CDR2: SGHNT, YYREEE (reference sequence). CDR3 length equals 15 residues. CDR3 coding DNA: TGTGCCAGCAGCGCGCGGAGGATTGGGACAGATACGCAGTATTTT. It codes for CASSARRIGTDTQYF.

The chain joins TRBV6-5 to TRBJ2-7; D may be TRBD1 (5 bases). Germline V gene data show CDR1 as MNHEY and CDR2 as SVGAGI. The CDR3 is 15 amino acids. V lost 7 bases, J lost 2 bases, and 18 bases lay in between. In DNA, the CDR3 is TGTGCCAGCACCTTACAGGACCGGGTCCCCTACGAGCAGTACTTC. Protein: CASTLQDRVPYEQYF.

The rearrangement uses TRBV29-1 and TRBJ2-3, with D perhaps matching TRBD2 (5 bases). Trimming shortened V by 0 bases and J by 1 base, and 8 bases separated the two germline ends. Germline loops: CDR1 SQVTM, CDR2 ANQGSEA. The CDR3 loop spans 14 amino acids. The CDR3: CSVEDIGGTDTQYF. CDR3 bases: TGCAGCGTTGAAGACATCGGGGGCACAGATACGCAGTATTTT.

The chain carries TRBV5-1 and TRBJ2-3; perhaps TRBD2 as D (6 bases). Trimming removed 3 bases from V and 4 bases from J, with 12 bases in between. This CDR3 is built from 14 residues. Germline values: CDR1 SGHRS, CDR2 YFSETQ. The CDR3 sequence: CASSSSAGSDTQYF. The CDR3 DNA reads TGCGCCAGCAGCTCCTCCGCGGGGTCAGATACGCAGTATTTT.

The rearrangement links TRBV28 to TRBJ1-6; no reliable D call. V gave up 3 bases and J gave up 8 bases, with 11 bases separating them. This CDR3 has 14 amino acids. In germline, CDR1 is MDHEN, CDR2 SYDVKM. The CDR3 bases are TGTGCCAGCAGTTTCAAGAGGGAGTATTCACCCCTCCACTTT. Amino acids: CASSFKREYSPLHF.

This sequence joins TRBV3-1 (or the pseudogene TRBV3-2) and TRBJ2-3; 9 bases agree with TRBD1. This CDR3 contains 15 residues. Germline loops: CDR1 LGHDT, CDR2 YNNKEL (reference sequence). V lost 1 base and J lost 3; bases outside the gene matches: 2. CDR3 sequence: CASSQAGTGTDTQYF. CDR3 bases: TGTGCCAGCAGCCAAGCCGGGACAGGGACAGATACGCAGTATTTT.

V usage is TRBV1 and J usage is TRBJ1-4; the table's D call of TRBD1 was not tested on the DNA. TRBV1 is a listed pseudogene. The CDR3 runs to 14 residues. CDR3 amino acids: CTSTPNRVGEKLFF. As DNA, the CDR3 is TGCACCAGCACGCCAAACAGGGTGGGTGAAAAACTGTTTTTT.

The chain has TRBV18 and TRBJ1-6; D uncertain. Germline lookup yields CDR1 KGHSH and CDR2 LQKENI. The CDR3 has 14 residues. Trimming stripped 3 bases from V and 8 bases from J, with 11 bases between. CDR3 DNA sequence: TGTGCCAGCTCACCTCCCGACGGGTATTCACCCCTCCACTTT. Translating it yields CASSPPDGYSPLHF.

The chain uses TRBV28 and TRBJ2-1; 15 nucleotides align to TRBD2. There are 17 residues in the CDR3. Looked up from germline, CDR1 is MDHEN and CDR2 is SYDVKM. The V segment lost 5 bases and the J segment 8 bases; nucleotides outside the gene matches: 10. The CDR3 protein is CASSPGTSGGLLYEQFF. The DNA for the CDR3 is TGTGCCAGCAGTCCGGGGACTAGCGGGGGGCTCCTTTATGAGCAGTTCTTC.

The V call is TRBV6-1, the J call TRBJ1-4; D gene ambiguous. Germline V gives CDR1 MNHNS, CDR2 SASEGT. The V end lost 3 bases, the J end lost 5 bases, and 7 bases lay between the germline ends. This CDR3 is built from 13 residues. The CDR3, as DNA: TGTGCCAGCAGTGAGGTAGAGAATGAAAAACTGTTTTTT. It specifies CASSEVENEKLFF.

The gene calls are TRBV6-5 and TRBJ2-7; maybe TRBD1 (5 bases). Trimming stripped 6 bases from V and 0 bases from J, with 12 bases between. CDR1 and CDR2 from the germline V gene are MNHEY and SVGAGI. The CDR3 contains 14 residues. CDR3 region: CASSDSLSSYEQYF. The CDR3 region has the DNA TGTGCCAGCAGCGACAGCCTTAGCTCCTACGAGCAGTACTTC.

This rearrangement joins TRBV3-1 (or the pseudogene TRBV3-2) to TRBJ2-1, with D perhaps matching TRBD2 (5 bases). The germline CDR1 and CDR2 sequences are LGHDT and YNNKEL (reference sequence). V was cut by 7 bases and J by 1 base, with 17 bases left in between. This CDR3 contains 16 residues. The CDR3 protein is CASTPLAGLSYNEQFF. DNA for the CDR3: TGTGCCAGCACCCCCCTGGCGGGTCTTTCCTACAATGAGCAGTTCTTC.

The chain couples TRBV2 to TRBJ1-1; D not certain. Trimming pared 6 bases from V and 0 bases from J, leaving 8 bases between. Germline-derived CDR1 and CDR2 are SNHLY and FYNNEI. CDR3 length: 13 residues. CDR3 region: CASRWTVNTEAFF. DNA of the CDR3: TGTGCCAGCAGGTGGACTGTGAACACTGAAGCTTTCTTT.

CDR3 bases: TGTGCCACCAGTGCCGCTCAGGGGGCAGGCACCGGGGAGCTGTTTTTT. It yields the protein CATSAAQGAGTGELFF. The chain joins TRBV24-1 to TRBJ2-2, with TRBD1 identical over 8 bases. Trimming at V came to 5 bases and at J to 4 bases, leaving 8 bases not matched to a gene. Germline V lookup: CDR1 KGHDR, CDR2 SFDVKD. The CDR3 covers 16 residues.

The chain combines TRBV28 with TRBJ2-7, with a weak D call TRBD1 (8 bases). The germline CDR1 and CDR2 sequences are MDHEN and SYDVKM. The CDR3 extends over 14 amino acids. V lost 6 bases and J lost 3, with 15 bases in between. The CDR3 sequence is CASRNRGRVYEQYF. For the CDR3, the DNA is TGTGCCAGCAGGAACAGGGGGAGGGTCTACGAGCAGTACTTC.

The chain employs TRBV27 and TRBJ1-4, with 9 bases that match TRBD1. Trimming removed 8 bases from V and 5 bases from J; junction bases left unmatched: 6. CDR3 length equals 14 residues. The germline gives CDR1 MNHEY, CDR2 SMNVEV (reference sequence). The CDR3 loop is CASSPGTGNEKLFF. The CDR3 DNA is TGTGCCAGCTCCCCGGGGACAGGGAATGAAAAACTGTTTTTT.

This clone is a singleton in its sample. Other nucleotide sequences from this sample produce the same CDR3. The chain uses TRBV28 and TRBJ2-6; the D is unclear. The CDR3 consists of 15 residues. Trimming took off 2 bases at V and 0 bases at J, with 5 bases between the two ends. The germline CDR1 and CDR2 sequences are MDHEN and SYDVKM. The CDR3 DNA is TGTGCCAGCAGTTTAAGCGTCTCTGGGGCCAACGTCCTGACTTTC. It encodes CASSLSVSGANVLTF.

The rearrangement uses TRBV21-1 and TRBJ1-1; TRBD1 is the table's D call, not checked against the DNA. TRBV21-1 constitutes a pseudogene. This CDR3 spans 16 amino acids. CDR3: CASSNWVNRAHTEAFF. CDR3 in DNA: TGTGCCAGCAGCAATTGGGTGAACAGGGCGCACACTGAAGCTTTCTTT.

The chain links TRBV19 to TRBJ1-2; D may be TRBD1 (6 bases). The CDR3 has 14 residues. Trimming cost V 3 bases and J 6 bases, with 14 bases left between them. The V gene's germline CDR1 is LNHDA and CDR2 SQIVND (reference sequence). DNA of the CDR3: TGTGCCAGTAGTATGGCCCCCAGGGGTCATGGCTACACCTTC. It specifies CASSMAPRGHGYTF.

The genes are TRBV19 and TRBJ2-1; TRBD2 aligns across 12 bases. The CDR3 spans 16 residues. With 6 bases clipped from V and 5 bases from J, the junction kept 8 bases outside the gene matches. CDR1 and CDR2 from the germline V gene are LNHDA and SQIVND (reference sequence). The CDR3 sequence: CASSTLRLAGDNEQFF. Here the CDR3 DNA reads TGTGCCAGTAGCACCCTCAGACTAGCGGGAGACAATGAGCAGTTCTTC.

V is TRBV19 and J is TRBJ2-5, with 7 bases identical to TRBD1. V dropped 2 bases and J dropped 0; count of bases not matched to a gene: 15. Germline V CDR1 and CDR2: LNHDA, SQIVND (reference sequence). The CDR3 totals 19 residues. The CDR3 region is CASSIRGAGGRNYQETQYF. As DNA, the CDR3 is TGTGCCAGTAGTATAAGAGGGGCAGGGGGTAGAAATTACCAAGAGACCCAGTACTTC. The full variable domain, in which reference TRBV19 and TRBJ2-5 provide the parts outside the CDR3, is DGGITQSPKYLFRKEGQNVTLSCEQNLNHDAMYWYRQDPGQGLRLIYYSQIVNDFQKGDIAEGYSVSREKKESFPLTVTSAQKNPTAFYLCASSIRGAGGRNYQETQYFGPGTRLLVL.

V is TRBV6-6 and J is TRBJ1-5; no clear D. The CDR3 is made up of 16 amino acids. In germline, CDR1 is MNHNY, CDR2 SVGAGI (reference sequence). V lost 2 bases to trimming and J lost 1 base, with 12 bases between them. The CDR3 reads CASSYTSTGSNQPQHF. CDR3 DNA: TGTGCCAGCAGTTACACCTCGACTGGCAGCAATCAGCCCCAGCATTTT.

The chain uses TRBV30 and TRBJ1-4, with 7 bases lining up with TRBD1. The length of the CDR3 is 15 residues. V gave up 3 bases and J gave up 5 bases; unmatched junction bases: 9. Per the germline V gene, CDR1 is GTSNPN and CDR2 is SVGIG (reference sequence). CDR3 residues: CAWSEGTAINEKLFF. CDR3 sequence (DNA): TGTGCCTGGAGCGAAGGGACAGCTATAAATGAAAAACTGTTTTTT.

About this clone: A junction boundary mismatches the germline segment, possibly from a read error. This rearrangement joins TRBV19 to TRBJ2-7; 7 nucleotides align to TRBD2. Looked up from germline, CDR1 is LNHDA and CDR2 is SQIVND (reference sequence). The CDR3 loop spans 13 amino acids. The CDR3 protein is CASSSRGGERLDF. CDR3 nucleotide sequence: TGTGCCAGTAGTAGTAGGGGAGGGGAACGGTTGGACTTC. The whole variable domain, remainder taken from reference TRBV19 and TRBJ2-7, is DGGITQSPKYLFRKEGQNVTLSCEQNLNHDAMYWYRQDPGQGLRLIYYSQIVNDFQKGDIAEGYSVSREKKESFPLTVTSAQKNPTAFYLCASSSRGGERLDFGPGTRLTVT.

The J gene is TRBJ2-1, the V gene TRBV24-1, with 7 bases that match TRBD1. V lost 4 bases to trimming and J lost 10 bases; unmatched junction nucleotides: 9. The CDR3 sequence is 14 residues long. In germline, CDR1 is KGHDR, CDR2 SFDVKD. The chain's CDR3 is CATSDLQGGREQFF. In DNA, the CDR3 is TGTGCCACCAGTGACCTGCAAGGGGGCAGAGAGCAGTTCTTC.

The V and J genes are TRBV11-2 and TRBJ1-3; possible D gene TRBD1, 5 bases. CDR1 and CDR2 (germline): SGHAT, FQNNGV. V was trimmed by 5 bases and J by 2 bases, leaving 22 bases between them. The CDR3 sequence is 18 residues long. The CDR3 is CASSSVRSWGEPGNTIYF. In DNA, the CDR3 is TGTGCCAGCAGCAGCGTGCGTAGCTGGGGGGAGCCTGGAAACACCATATATTTT.

This chain links TRBV6-5 with TRBJ1-2, with TRBD1 identical over 8 bases. V shed 3 bases and J 6 bases; nucleotides not matched to a gene: 9. Germline CDR1 reads MNHEY; CDR2 reads SVGAGI. This CDR3 has 15 amino acids. The DNA of the CDR3 is TGTGCCAGCAGTTATACAGGGGGGAGTTCGGATGGCTACACCTTC. Translated, it gives CASSYTGGSSDGYTF.

The chain has TRBV9 and TRBJ1-1; perhaps TRBD1 as D (5 bases). Between the trimmed V and J ends, which lost 4 bases and 4 bases, there was a span of 20 bases. The germline CDR1 and CDR2 sequences are SGDLS and YYNGEE. This CDR3 is 16 amino acids long. Here the CDR3 reads CASSLSVQASSTEAFF. CDR3 DNA: TGTGCCAGCAGCCTTTCTGTACAGGCTTCGAGCACTGAAGCTTTCTTT. The full variable domain, completed using reference TRBV9 and TRBJ1-1, is DSGVTQTPKHLITATGQRVTLRCSPRSGDLSVYWYQQSLDQGLQFLIQYYNGEERAKGNILERFSAQQFPDLHSELNLSSLELGDSALYFCASSLSVQASSTEAFFGQGTRLTVV.

The chain recombines TRBV9 with TRBJ1-1; D uncertain. The CDR3 loop spans 13 amino acids. Trimming removed 5 bases at V and 2 bases at J, with 10 bases between. From germline, CDR1 is SGDLS and CDR2 YYNGEE. CDR3 in DNA: TGTGCCAGCAGTCAAGGCGGCAACACTGAAGCTTTCTTT. Its protein product is CASSQGGNTEAFF. Full variable domain (missing parts from reference TRBV9 and TRBJ1-1): DSGVTQTPKHLITATGQRVTLRCSPRSGDLSVYWYQQSLDQGLQFLIQYYNGEERAKGNILERFSAQQFPDLHSELNLSSLELGDSALYFCASSQGGNTEAFFGQGTRLTVV.

This clone was recorded once. The V call is TRBV30, the J call TRBJ1-1, with TRBD1 as a possible D gene (5 bases). The ends were cut back, 4 bases at V and 3 bases at J, with 15 bases in the middle. The germline CDR1 and CDR2 sequences are GTSNPN and SVGIG (reference sequence). CDR3 size: 14 residues. The CDR3 spells CAWIPGLLDTEAFF. The CDR3 coding sequence is TGTGCCTGGATCCCGGGACTATTGGACACTGAAGCTTTCTTT.